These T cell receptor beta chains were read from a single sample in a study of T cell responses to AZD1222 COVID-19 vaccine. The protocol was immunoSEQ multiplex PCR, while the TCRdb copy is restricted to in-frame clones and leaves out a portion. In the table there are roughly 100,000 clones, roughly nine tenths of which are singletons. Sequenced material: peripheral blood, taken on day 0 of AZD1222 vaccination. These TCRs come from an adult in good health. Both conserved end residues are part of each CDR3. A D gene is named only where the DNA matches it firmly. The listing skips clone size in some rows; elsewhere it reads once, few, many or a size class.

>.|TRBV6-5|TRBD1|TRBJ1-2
TGTGCCACCCGATTCGGGACAGGGGATGGCTACACCTTC
CATRFGTGDGYTF
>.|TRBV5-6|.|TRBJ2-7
TGTGCCAGCAGCCCTACCGCCGGACCTTCCTACGAGCAGTACTTC
CASSPTAGPSYEQYF
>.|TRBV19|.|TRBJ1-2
TGTGCCAGTAGTGTCCTACAGGGTAATGGCTACACCTTC
CASSVLQGNGYTF
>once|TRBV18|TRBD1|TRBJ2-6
TGTGCCAGCTCACCCGACAGGGGGCCTGGGGCCAACGTCCTGACTTTC
CASSPDRGPGANVLTF
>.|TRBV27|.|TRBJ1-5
TGTGCCAGCAGTTTATCGAAGGTTCGCGATCAGCCCCAGCATTTT
CASSLSKVRDQPQHF
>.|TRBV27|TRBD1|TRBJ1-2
TGTGCCAGCAGATTGACAGGGGGCGGCGGCTACACCTTC
CASRLTGGGGYTF
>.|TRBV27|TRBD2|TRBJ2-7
TGTGCCAGCAGTTTATATGCGGGAGCAAACGAGCAGTACTTC
CASSLYAGANEQYF
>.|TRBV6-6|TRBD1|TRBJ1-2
TGTGCCAGCAGCCGGGGACAGCTCTATGGCTACACCTTC
CASSRGQLYGYTF
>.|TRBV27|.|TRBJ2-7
TGTGCCAGCAGTTTCTCCACAGGCTACGAGCAGTACTTC
CASSFSTGYEQYF
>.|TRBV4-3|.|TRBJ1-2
TGCGCCAGCAGCCAAGATTACTTAGACGCTTCTAATGGCTACACCTTC
CASSQDYLDASNGYTF
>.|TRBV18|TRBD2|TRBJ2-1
TGTGCCAGCTCACCACCGGGTGTAGCGGGAGGTAATGAGCAGTTCTTC
CASSPPGVAGGNEQFF
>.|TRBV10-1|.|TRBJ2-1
TGCGCCAGCGGTCCGGGACTGGACAATGAGCAGTTCTTC
CASGPGLDNEQFF
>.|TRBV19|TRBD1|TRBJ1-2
TGTGCCAGTACCGCGACAGGGAACTATGGCTACACCTTC
CASTATGNYGYTF
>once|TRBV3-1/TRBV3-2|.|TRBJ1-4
TGTGCCAGCAGCCAAGATGGCAGGGTCGAAAAACTGTTTTTT
CASSQDGRVEKLFF
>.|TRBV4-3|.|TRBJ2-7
TGCGCCAGCAGCCCCCGGGATCAGGGTCGGTCGGAGCAGTACTTC
CASSPRDQGRSEQYF
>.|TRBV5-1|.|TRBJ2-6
TGCGCCAGCAGCTTGGGCGTAAACTCTGGGGCCAACGTCCTGACTTTC
CASSLGVNSGANVLTF
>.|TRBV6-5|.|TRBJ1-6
TGTGCCAGCAGTTACTCGACACTCTCCTATAATTCACCCCTCCACTTT
CASSYSTLSYNSPLHF
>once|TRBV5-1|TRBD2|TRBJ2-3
TGCGCCAGCAGCTCCACTAGCGGGGGGGCTTATACGCAGTATTTT
CASSSTSGGAYTQYF
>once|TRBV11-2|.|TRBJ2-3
TGTGCCAGCAGCTTATCTGGAGATACGCAGTATTTT
CASSLSGDTQYF
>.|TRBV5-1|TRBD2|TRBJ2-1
TGCGCCAGCAGCTACCCGACTAGCGGGAGCGGTTCCTACAATGAGCAGTTCTTC
CASSYPTSGSGSYNEQFF
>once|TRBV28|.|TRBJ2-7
TGTGCCAGCAGTTCCACCTTACAGGGGCAGTACTTC
CASSSTLQGQYF
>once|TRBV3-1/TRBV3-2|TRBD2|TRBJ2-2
TGTGCCTGCCGACTAGCGGGGGATACCGGGGAGCTGTTTTTT
CACRLAGDTGELFF
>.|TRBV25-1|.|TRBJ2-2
TGTGCCAGCAGTGGTGGACGAGACACCGGGGAGCTGTTTTTT
CASSGGRDTGELFF
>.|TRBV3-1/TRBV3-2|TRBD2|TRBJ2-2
TGTGCCAGCAGCCAAGGTAAACTAGCGGATGCTACCGGGGAGCTGTTTTTT
CASSQGKLADATGELFF
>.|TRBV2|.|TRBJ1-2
TGTGCCAGTTCATATATCAGGACAGAGTCTAACTATGGCTACACCTTC
CASSYIRTESNYGYTF
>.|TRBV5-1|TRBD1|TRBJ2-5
TGCGCCAGCAGCTTAGGGACAGGGGTCGAGACCCAGTACTTC
CASSLGTGVETQYF
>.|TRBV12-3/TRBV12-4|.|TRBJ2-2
TGTGCCACCTGGACGAGTGTCGGGGAGCTGTTTTTT
CATWTSVGELFF
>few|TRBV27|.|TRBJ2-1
TGTGCCAGCAGTCTCCGGGGCGGGGCCTACAATGAGCAGTTCTTC
CASSLRGGAYNEQFF
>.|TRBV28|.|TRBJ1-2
TGTGCCAGCAGTTTATTGGGATATGGCTACACCTTC
CASSLLGYGYTF
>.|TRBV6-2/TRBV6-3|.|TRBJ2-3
TGTGCCAGCAGCAATCGGGGCAGCGGCACAGATACGCAGTATTTT
CASSNRGSGTDTQYF
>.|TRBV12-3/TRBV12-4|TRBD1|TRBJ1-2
TGTGCCAGCAGCAAGGGACAGCTTTATGGCTACACCTTC
CASSKGQLYGYTF
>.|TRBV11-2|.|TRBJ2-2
TGTGCCAGCAGCCCTAAACAGGCGAACACCGGGGAGCTGTTTTTT
CASSPKQANTGELFF